Sequencing of this T cell receptor (beta chain) was carried out in a study of a mutant IDH1 vaccine in newly diagnosed glioma. Study-wide context: Vaccination started 4-6 weeks after radiotherapy alone, or with temozolomide cycles. Overall study findings and caveats: Overall, 93.3% of patients had vaccine-induced immune responses. Pseudoprogression seemingly bore no relation to changes in top peripheral T cell clonotypes.

As regards this clone: No antigen is known for it.

Using immunoSEQ multiplex PCR, the repertoire was profiled, and TCRdb retains in-frame clones only, with some absent. The table shows about 130,000 clones, with roughly 78% occurring only once. Time point in this sample: week 11, during vaccination. Doses comprised 300 ug of mutant IDH1 20-mer peptide each, plus topical imiquimod. This clonotype originated in a man aged 40-49 years with glioma. The sample was PBMCs, taken from a glioma patient whose treatment included an IDH1 peptide vaccine.

The DNA for the CDR3 is TGTGCCAGCAGCCGGAGGGCCGGGACGGCGCCTCGGTCCTATGGCTACACCTTC. Its translation is CASSRRAGTAPRSYGYTF. The V gene is TRBV7-9, the J gene TRBJ1-2; a weak D match, TRBD1 (5 bases). CDR1 is SEHNR and CDR2 is FQNEAQ in the germline V gene (reference sequence). Trimming removed 5 bases from V and 4 bases from J, with 26 bases in between. The length of the CDR3 is 18 residues.